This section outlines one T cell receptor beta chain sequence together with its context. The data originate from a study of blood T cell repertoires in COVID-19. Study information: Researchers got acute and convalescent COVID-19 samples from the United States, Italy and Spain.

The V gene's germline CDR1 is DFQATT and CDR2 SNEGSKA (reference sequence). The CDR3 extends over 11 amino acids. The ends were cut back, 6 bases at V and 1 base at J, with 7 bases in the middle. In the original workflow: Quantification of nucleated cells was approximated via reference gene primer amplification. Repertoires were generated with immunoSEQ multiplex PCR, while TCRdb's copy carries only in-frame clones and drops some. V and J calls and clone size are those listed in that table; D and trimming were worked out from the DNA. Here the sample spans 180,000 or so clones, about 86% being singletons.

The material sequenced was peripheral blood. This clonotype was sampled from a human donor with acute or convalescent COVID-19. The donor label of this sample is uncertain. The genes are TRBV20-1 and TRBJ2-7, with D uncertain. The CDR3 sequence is CSAQRSYEQYF. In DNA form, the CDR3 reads TGCAGTGCGCAGCGTTCCTACGAGCAGTACTTC.